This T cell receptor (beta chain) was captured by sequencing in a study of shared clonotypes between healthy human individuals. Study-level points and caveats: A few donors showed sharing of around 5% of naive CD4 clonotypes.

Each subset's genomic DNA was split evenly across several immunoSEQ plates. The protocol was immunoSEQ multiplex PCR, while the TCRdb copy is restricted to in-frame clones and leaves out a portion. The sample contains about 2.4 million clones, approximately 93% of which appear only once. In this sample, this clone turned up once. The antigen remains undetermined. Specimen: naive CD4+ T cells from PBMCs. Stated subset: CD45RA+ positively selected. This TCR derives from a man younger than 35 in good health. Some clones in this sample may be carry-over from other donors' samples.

The CDR3 loop reads CASSQAQLAGGPDTGELFF. In DNA form, the CDR3 reads TGTGCCAGCTCCCAAGCACAACTAGCGGGAGGGCCTGACACCGGGGAGCTGTTTTTT. J is TRBJ2-2 and V is TRBV18; 13 nucleotides align to TRBD2. CDR3 length equals 19 residues. With V trimmed by 6 bases and J by 3 bases, 13 bases remained unmatched. CDR1 and CDR2 (germline): KGHSH, LQKENI.